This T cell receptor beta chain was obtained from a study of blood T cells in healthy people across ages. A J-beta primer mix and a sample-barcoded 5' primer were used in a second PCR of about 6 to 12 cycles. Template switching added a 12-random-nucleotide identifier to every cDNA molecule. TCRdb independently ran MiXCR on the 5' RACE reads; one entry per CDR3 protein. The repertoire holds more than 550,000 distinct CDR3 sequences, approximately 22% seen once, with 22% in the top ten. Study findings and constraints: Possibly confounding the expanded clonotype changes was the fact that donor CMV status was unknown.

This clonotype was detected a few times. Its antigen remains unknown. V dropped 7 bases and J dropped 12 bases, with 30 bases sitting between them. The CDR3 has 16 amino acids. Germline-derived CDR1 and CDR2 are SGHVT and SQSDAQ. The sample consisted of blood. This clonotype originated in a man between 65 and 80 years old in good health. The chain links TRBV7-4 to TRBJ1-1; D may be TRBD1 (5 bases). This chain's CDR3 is CASNQLKSGTEFFSFF. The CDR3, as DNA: TGTGCCAGCAACCAACTTAAATCCGGGACGGAGTTTTTTTCTTTCTTT.